The source of this T cell receptor (beta chain) is a study of blood T cell repertoires in COVID-19 (dated by TCRdb to the early 2020s). About the study as a whole: The collaborator samples originated in the United States, Italy and Spain and spanned the acute and convalescent phases of COVID-19. The dataset comprised deeply sampled blood TCRbeta repertoires from subjects exposed to, actively infected with, or recovered from COVID-19. The repertoires were made available in a free public database intended to serve as a resource for research on the immune response to SARS-CoV-2. Sample metadata almost always included a de-identified subject ID, COVID-19 status, age in years and sex. Where available, HLA class I and class II types were taken from metadata supplied by the sample provider and were not determined by assay-based typing. The prospective study material was composed of cDNA or gDNA derived from T cells, B-cell-depleted T cells, or PBMCs. The samples were drawn from the first 160 participants of the ongoing ImmuneRACE study and from some 1,300 subjects provided by 6 global collaborators.

The study at large found these results: Clinical and demographic metadata were provided uncurated, with the amount varying by source and participant.

A note on this clone: The specificity of this receptor is unknown. One base away there is no much larger clone; base qualities are not given.

The immunoSEQ Assay, a bias-controlled multiplex PCR, was used to amplify TCRbeta CDR3 regions from genomic DNA. In the paper's pipeline: The number of nucleated cells in each sample was estimated by amplification of reference gene primers within the assay. Sequence reads were collapsed and filtered to measure the absolute abundance of every unique TCRbeta CDR3 rearrangement. Productive Simpson clonality was computed per sample as the square root of Simpson's diversity index over productive rearrangements. TCRdb holds this immuneACCESS table with in-frame rearrangements only. Some clones are missing; in checked studies, unresolved V genes explain under half, and the rest has no known cause. The D gene and trimming were derived from the DNA, and the V and J assignments and clone size from that table. The sample data list tens of thousands of clones, and around 87% of these were observed just once. The ten largest clones capture 2.5% to 3% of the sample.

The collaborating institutions used their own protocols to collect whole blood in K2EDTA tubes. For TCRbeta analysis, collaborators shipped samples in one of three forms: frozen whole blood, isolated PBMCs, or DNA extracted from either of those sample types. The sequence was collected from a man aged 50 or older with acute or convalescent COVID-19. The sample comprised peripheral blood.

The CDR3 region reads CASSVQGHTEAFF. The DNA reads TGTGCCAGCAGTGTCCAGGGGCACACTGAAGCTTTCTTT. The chain is encoded by TRBV2 joined to TRBJ1-1; a tentative D match to TRBD1 spans 6 bases. The CDR3 sequence holds 13 residues, the cysteine and phenylalanine included. Only the CDR3 DNA stays, 39 bases, in frame from base 1. From the germline V gene, CDR1 is SNHLY and CDR2 is FYNNEI. A distance of 9 bases separates the germline ends of V and J, which lose 4 bases and 3 bases respectively.